The 19 T cell receptor beta chains reported below all come from one sample, sequenced in a study of graft-versus-host responses after intestinal transplantation. Their antigens are not known. Sequenced by immunoSEQ multiplex PCR; TCRdb stores in-frame clones only, minus some. The sample lists 95,000 to 130,000 clones, 75% to 95% occurring once. The specimen comprised unstimulated CD4+ T cells sorted from spleen or lymph node cells, sampled before intestinal transplant. These receptors originate from a human donor who received an intestinal transplant.

J is TRBJ1-6 and V is TRBV15; the D is unclear. Trimming removed 0 bases at V and 6 bases at J, with 6 bases between. The CDR3 runs 14 residues. The germline V gene has CDR1 LNHNV and CDR2 YYDKDF (reference sequence). The CDR3 loop reads CATSRDGSNSPLHF. The CDR3 region has the DNA TGTGCCACCAGCAGAGATGGTAGTAATTCACCCCTCCACTTT.

The V call is TRBV7-2, the J call TRBJ2-5; TRBD2 aligns across 7 bases. V lost 1 base, J lost 5 bases, and 4 bases stayed unmatched. Germline V gene data show CDR1 as SGHTA and CDR2 as FQGNSA. The CDR3 is 14 amino acids. The CDR3 region is CASSLGGSAETQYF. The CDR3 DNA sequence: TGTGCCAGCAGCTTAGGCGGGAGTGCGGAGACCCAGTACTTC.

The table lists this clone with a few counts. The J gene is TRBJ2-2, the V gene TRBV30; D is unclear. V gave up 0 bases and J gave up 5 bases, with 7 bases separating them. CDR1 and CDR2 from the germline V gene are GTSNPN and SVGIG (reference sequence). The CDR3 spans 13 residues. The CDR3 reads CAWSVQLTGELFF. The CDR3 DNA sequence: TGTGCCTGGAGTGTTCAGTTGACCGGGGAGCTGTTTTTT.

The V gene is TRBV19, the J gene TRBJ1-2; TRBD1 is a possible D gene (5 bases). The CDR3 extends over 14 amino acids. Trimming left V 3 bases short and J 6 bases short, with 14 bases between. The germline CDR1 and CDR2 sequences are LNHDA and SQIVND (reference sequence). The CDR3 is CASSIVSREDGYTF. The CDR3 region has the DNA TGTGCCAGTAGTATTGTCTCCAGGGAGGATGGCTACACCTTC.

V gene TRBV6-1 combines with J gene TRBJ1-5, with a weak D call TRBD1 (6 bases). Looked up from germline, CDR1 is MNHNS and CDR2 is SASEGT. The CDR3 has 13 residues. With 2 bases removed from V and 4 bases from J, the gap between germline ends came to 6 bases. The CDR3 nucleotides are TGTGCCAGCAGTGAAAGGGGGAATCAGCCCCAGCATTTT. Translating it yields CASSERGNQPQHF.

The chain recombines TRBV10-3 with TRBJ1-5; TRBD1 agrees at 7 bases. Germline CDR1 ENHRY, CDR2 SYGVKD. The CDR3 is 14 amino acids. After removal of 6 bases from V and 5 bases from J, the junction contained 7 bases not matched to a gene. CDR3 amino acids: CAISPGQEHQPQHF. CDR3 nucleotides: TGTGCCATCAGCCCCGGACAGGAACATCAGCCCCAGCATTTT.

This clone was counted a single time. Here the CDR3 DNA reads TGTGCCAGCAGGACAGGGGGGCGAGGTGAAAAACTGTTTTTT. Protein product: CASRTGGRGEKLFF. V is TRBV6-5 and J is TRBJ1-4, with TRBD1 matching 9 bases. CDR1 and CDR2 from the germline V gene are MNHEY and SVGAGI. The CDR3 runs to 14 residues. The ends lost 6 bases at V and 7 bases at J; junction bases unmatched: 6.

This chain joins TRBV7-2 and TRBJ2-7, with D perhaps matching TRBD1 (5 bases). CDR3 length: 16 amino acids. V was cut by 3 bases and J by 4 bases, with 19 bases left in between. CDR1 SGHTA and CDR2 FQGNSA come from the germline V gene. CDR3 bases: TGTGCCAGCAGCTTCTTGTCCCCAGGGCACCTATACGAGCAGTACTTC. It codes for CASSFLSPGHLYEQYF.

This chain connects TRBV6-5 to TRBJ2-1; 7 positions match TRBD2. Per germline, CDR1 MNHEY and CDR2 SVGAGI. With 0 bases clipped from V and 7 bases from J, the junction kept 6 bases outside the gene matches. The CDR3 contains 15 residues. Written as DNA, the CDR3 is TGTGCCAGCAGTTACTCTGGCGGGAGAAGAAATGAGCAGTTCTTC. This translates into CASSYSGGRRNEQFF.

The chain uses TRBV15 and TRBJ2-7, with 11 bases fitting TRBD2. CDR1 is LNHNV, CDR2 YYDKDF, per germline (reference sequence). J lost 2 bases, V lost 0 bases, and 3 bases had no gene match. This CDR3 contains 16 residues. The CDR3 DNA reads as TGTGCCACCAGCAGAGATCTGACTAGCGGGACCTACGAGCAGTACTTC. It specifies CATSRDLTSGTYEQYF.

The chain couples TRBV6-1 to TRBJ1-6; D remains ambiguous. This CDR3 region has 13 residues. Germline CDR1 and CDR2: MNHNS and SASEGT. V was pared by 5 bases and J by 8 bases, with 10 bases between. The CDR3 nucleotides read TGTGCCAGCAGTAAAGACTTCTATTCACCCCTCCACTTT. It translates to CASSKDFYSPLHF.

The chain employs TRBV27 and TRBJ2-7, with TRBD1 identical over 9 bases. From germline, CDR1 is MNHEY and CDR2 SMNVEV (reference sequence). The V gene end was trimmed by 7 bases and the J gene end by 4 bases; junction bases not matched to a gene: 11. CDR3 length: 15 amino acids. The CDR3 bases are TGTGCCAGCACCCCCTGGACAGGGGACGGTTACGAGCAGTACTTC. It codes for CASTPWTGDGYEQYF.

This clone was seen a single time. This sequence joins TRBV2 and TRBJ2-3; TRBD1 might be the D (6 bases). The germline V gene encodes CDR1 SNHLY and CDR2 FYNNEI. The length of the CDR3 is 11 residues. Trimming removed 4 bases at V and 7 bases at J, with 6 bases between. This chain's CDR3 is CASSGGHTQYF. DNA for the CDR3: TGTGCCAGCAGTGGGGGGCATACGCAGTATTTT. The full variable domain, with the rest looked up from reference TRBV2 and TRBJ2-3, is EPEVTQTPSHQVTQMGQEVILRCVPISNHLYFYWYRQILGQKVEFLVSFYNNEISEKSEIFDDQFSVERPDGSNFTLKIRSTKLEDSAMYFCASSGGHTQYFGPGTRLTVL.

This chain connects TRBV6-5 to TRBJ2-1, with 7 positions matching TRBD2. This CDR3 region has 15 residues. Losses at the gene ends were 6 bases for V and 7 bases for J; bases not matched to a gene: 12. The V gene's germline CDR1 is MNHEY and CDR2 SVGAGI. The CDR3 sequence: CASSLGLVGGNEQFF. DNA for the CDR3: TGTGCCAGCAGCCTAGGACTAGTAGGTGGGAATGAGCAGTTCTTC.

V is TRBV2 and J is TRBJ2-7; 10 nucleotides align to TRBD2. After removal of 2 bases from V and 7 bases from J, the junction contained 8 bases not matched to a gene. The CDR3 spans 15 residues. Germline lookup yields CDR1 SNHLY and CDR2 FYNNEI. This CDR3 is CASSELAGGSEEQYF. DNA for the CDR3: TGTGCCAGCAGTGAATTAGCGGGAGGCTCGGAAGAGCAGTACTTC.

This rearrangement joins TRBV19 to TRBJ2-5, with D perhaps TRBD1 (6 bases). Looked up from germline, CDR1 is LNHDA and CDR2 is SQIVND (reference sequence). V lost 5 bases and J 4 bases, leaving 20 bases between the germline ends. This CDR3 has 16 amino acids. CDR3 sequence: CASSFQGSGPGETQYF. In DNA form, the CDR3 reads TGTGCCAGTAGTTTTCAGGGGTCGGGACCGGGAGAGACCCAGTACTTC.

The rearrangement joins TRBV5-4 to TRBJ2-2, with 8 bases aligning to TRBD1. The CDR3 totals 15 residues. Germline CDR1 reads SGHNT; CDR2 reads YYREEE (reference sequence). The ends lost 5 bases at V and 4 bases at J; junction bases unmatched: 7. CDR3 region: CASRTTGESTGELFF. CDR3 bases: TGTGCCAGCAGAACGACAGGGGAGAGCACCGGGGAGCTGTTTTTT.

The V and J genes are TRBV5-6 and TRBJ2-2; 8 bases align to TRBD1. This CDR3 has 16 residues. Germline-derived CDR1 and CDR2 are SGHDT and YYEEEE. Unmatched junction bases numbered 2, after V lost 0 bases and J lost 1 base. DNA of the CDR3: TGTGCCAGCAGCTTGGGCGGACAGGGGAACACCGGGGAGCTGTTTTTT. Translated: CASSLGGQGNTGELFF.

V and J are TRBV9 and TRBJ2-5, with 11 bases that match TRBD2. Germline CDR1 SGDLS, CDR2 YYNGEE. The CDR3 consists of 14 residues. Trimming took 4 bases from V and 2 from J; bases not matched to a gene: 1. Here the CDR3 reads CASSRTSGQETQYF. The CDR3 region has the DNA TGTGCCAGCAGCCGGACTAGCGGGCAAGAGACCCAGTACTTC. Looking up the rest from reference TRBV9 and TRBJ2-5 gives the full variable domain: DSGVTQTPKHLITATGQRVTLRCSPRSGDLSVYWYQQSLDQGLQFLIQYYNGEERAKGNILERFSAQQFPDLHSELNLSSLELGDSALYFCASSRTSGQETQYFGPGTRLLVL.